The 5 T cell receptor beta chains given below trace back to one sample, sequenced in a study of T cell responses to AZD1222 COVID-19 vaccine. Clones were read by immunoSEQ multiplex PCR, and TCRdb kept only the in-frame ones, dropping some. The data hold approximately 150,000 clones, with 88% observed a single time. Material: peripheral blood, obtained 28 days after the second dose of the MenACWY control vaccine. All receptors come from an adult who received the MenACWY meningococcal vaccine as a control.

The chain recombines TRBV15 with TRBJ2-5; the match to TRBD2 covers 11 bases. Trimming removed 6 bases from V and 2 bases from J; junction bases left unmatched: 11. The CDR3 is 17 residues long. Germline CDR1 is LNHNV and CDR2 is YYDKDF (reference sequence). CDR3 region: CATSGGRGLAAQETQYF. As DNA, the CDR3 is TGTGCCACCAGTGGAGGGAGGGGACTAGCGGCGCAAGAGACCCAGTACTTC.

The chain uses TRBV4-1 and TRBJ2-5; D is tentatively TRBD1 or TRBD2 (7 bases each). The V end lost 4 bases, the J end lost 5 bases, and 17 bases lay between the germline ends. This CDR3 contains 15 residues. In germline, CDR1 is MGHRA, CDR2 YSYEKL. The CDR3 nucleotides read TGCGCCAGCAGCCGTTATCAGGGGGAGGGCGAGACCCAGTACTTC. This encodes CASSRYQGEGETQYF.

This sequence joins TRBV6-5 and TRBJ1-2, with D unclear. CDR1 and CDR2 from the germline V gene are MNHEY and SVGAGI. Trimming left V 2 bases short and J 5 bases short, with 12 bases between. The CDR3 runs to 14 residues. CDR3 DNA: TGTGCCAGCAGTTACGTCCCGGGTGGGTATGGCTACACCTTC. Protein: CASSYVPGGYGYTF.

The gene calls are TRBV14 and TRBJ2-1; 11 nucleotides agree with TRBD2. Germline V gene lookup returns CDR1 SGHDN and CDR2 FVKESK. This CDR3 region has 15 residues. V shed 5 bases, J shed 5 bases, and the junction held 5 bases outside the gene matches. The CDR3 nucleotides are TGTGCCAGCAGCAAGACTAGCGGGACTAACAATGAGCAGTTCTTC. It encodes CASSKTSGTNNEQFF. Based on the CDR3 plus reference TRBV14 and TRBJ2-1, the full variable domain is EAGVTQFPSHSVIEKGQTVTLRCDPISGHDNLYWYRRVMGKEIKFLLHFVKESKQDESGMPNNRFLAERTGGTYSTLKVQPAELEDSGVYFCASSKTSGTNNEQFFGPGTRLTVL.

This rearrangement joins TRBV2 to TRBJ2-1, with D hard to call. With 5 bases removed from V and 0 bases from J, the gap between germline ends came to 5 bases. This CDR3 has 13 residues. Per the germline V gene, CDR1 is SNHLY and CDR2 is FYNNEI. The CDR3 region has the DNA TGTGCCAGCAGTCCCCGCTCCTACAATGAGCAGTTCTTC. Translated, it gives CASSPRSYNEQFF.